The clone carrying this TCR beta chain showed up many times. Its antigen is undetermined. This sample stems from a study of regulatory T cells in long-lasting Graves disease. Study-wide context: Patients met the persistent Graves' disease definition after over 5 years of antithyroid drugs with positive TSH receptor antibodies. Notes on the study in general: Relative to newly diagnosed Graves' patients, persistent ones had lower TCR diversity.

Building the TCR beta libraries relied on iRepertoire HTBI primers, and CDR3 regions underwent Arm-PCR. MiXCR was run by TCRdb on the multiplex PCR reads, yielding one entry per CDR3 protein. The table includes fewer than 400,000 distinct CDR3 sequences, roughly 20% detected once. Time point of the sample: persistent/refractory GD, antithyroid drugs over 5 years with positive TRAb. Generation of the TCR library employed RNA extracted from PBMCs. The germline CDR1 and CDR2 sequences are SGHAT and FQNNGV. Trimming left V 7 bases short and J 2 bases short, with 20 bases between. The CDR3 runs 16 residues.

The TCR comes from a female donor with Graves disease. The genes are TRBV11-2 and TRBJ1-1, with D uncertain. The material was peripheral blood mononuclear cells (PBMCs), obtained when the disease was refractory, from a patient treated with antithyroid drugs. The CDR3 spells CASTQGDGGINTEAFF. CDR3 sequence (DNA): TGTGCCAGCACCCAAGGAGATGGAGGGATCAACACTGAAGCTTTCTTT.